This T cell receptor beta chain is drawn from a study of T cells in Graves' hyperthyroidism and ophthalmopathy (dated by TCRdb to between 2018 and 2021). A note on the overall study: Peripheral blood was sampled at the time of initial diagnosis, prior to any treatment. A discovery cohort of roughly 100 patients, 43 with Graves' ophthalmopathy and about 60 with stable Graves' hyperthyroidism, was used to find distinguishing TCR V-J signatures. Whether ophthalmopathy could be predicted prospectively was tested in an independent validation cohort made up of 18 to 20 hyperthyroidism patients plus 17 patients who later progressed to ophthalmopathy. The 80 to 100 discovery patients were randomly divided into training and test sets at a 7:3 ratio. In several Graves' hyperthyroidism patients, the study also compared T-cell repertoires from thyroid tissue with T-cell repertoires from blood. Once sampling was done, hyperthyroidism patients were given methimazole at a starting dose of 30 mg daily, whereas ophthalmopathy patients were given high-dose intravenous methylprednisolone. The paper describes TCR Vbeta CDR3 sequencing of more than 120 peripheral blood samples, made up of around 41 ophthalmopathy patients, around 78 hyperthyroidism patients and around 17 progressor patients.

This clonotype has a count of ten or more. No cognate antigen has been identified for it. The record has no base qualities; no much larger clone is one base away. Amplification of TCR beta CDR3 regions was carried out from RNA transcripts. The first round of RT-PCR for the TCR CDR3 was performed with the HTBI primer set and the Qiagen OneStep RT-PCR kit. Libraries were constructed in a second round of multiplex PCR, after which size selection and purification were performed. The libraries were sequenced on an Illumina HiSeq2000 using paired-end 100 bp reads. In the original analysis: SOAPnuke was used to process the raw data, throwing out any read that contained adapters or uncalled bases, had a mean Phred below 15, or lacked an exact constant-primer or identifier match. High-quality paired reads were merged using COPE v1.2.5, and each unique nucleotide sequence was defined as a clonotype. MiTCR v1.1 was used to align clonotypes to the IMGT TRBV, TRBD and TRBJ reference segments. Analysis was restricted to V-J combinations with a frequency above 0.0001, which covered 99.2% of repertoires. The TCS score was defined as the ratio of F50 (clonal expansion) to E x V (chaos), calculated using BLOSUM62-based TCRdist between CDR3 peptides within each V-J. Welch's t-statistics and random forest reduced around 520 V-J features to around 14, which were used in a naive Bayes classifier (R e1071). TCRdb reworked the public reads: Q25 trimming with fastp, MiXCR clone assembly, productive beta chains retained. Identical CDR3 proteins give one entry, which carries the most common genes and DNA. The V and J calls were not made by the authors but by TCRdb's processing. This sample holds more than 300,000 distinct CDR3 sequences; more than 12% were observed only once. The ten largest make up around 20% of the sample.

Moderately to severely active disease, a Clinical Activity Score of at least 3, a NOSPECS grade of at least 4, and a duration under 3 months were present in ophthalmopathy patients. The study excluded patients with uncontrolled infections, other autoimmune diseases, pregnancy or lactation. Clinical symptoms, serum thyroxine and TRAb, thyroid ultrasound, and orbital computed tomography formed the basis for the diagnoses. PBMCs were separated from roughly 10 ml of fresh peripheral blood using Ficoll-Paque density gradient centrifugation. Total RNA was extracted using Trizol reagent, and RNA quality was assessed on an Agilent 2100 Bioanalyzer. General study outcomes and caveats: Most expanded thyroid clonotypes (frequency above 0.001) were also found in blood, which suggests that blood repertoires may mirror thyroid immune responses. Ophthalmopathy was separated from stable hyperthyroidism by a 13 V-J signature model, with around 88% sensitivity and roughly 81% specificity obtained in cross-validation and 80%/75% obtained in testing. During validation, the model predicted progression to ophthalmopathy a median of approximately 7 months ahead of onset, with more than 55% sensitivity and 72% to 80% specificity. No statistical method was used to fix the sample size in advance, and group allocation was not hidden from the investigators.

The clonotype was recovered from a woman between 25 and 40 years old with Graves' ophthalmopathy. Sequenced material: blood.

The CDR3: CASSGGQANTEAFF. The bases are TGTGCCAGCAGTGGGGGACAGGCGAACACTGAAGCTTTCTTT. The rearranged chain carries TRBV2 and TRBJ1-1, with 8 junctional bases fitting TRBD1. Clipping removes 4 bases from V and 1 base from J, with 2 as the unmatched junction base count. From its cysteine to its phenylalanine, the CDR3 spans 14 amino acids. The sequence is cut down to CDR3 DNA, 42 bases in frame from base 1. Taken from the germline V gene, the CDR1 and CDR2 loops are SNHLY and FYNNEI. The full variable domain, with segments outside the CDR3 supplied by the reference TRBV2 and TRBJ1-1 proteins, appears as EPEVTQTPSHQVTQMGQEVILRCVPISNHLYFYWYRQILGQKVEFLVSFYNNEISEKSEIFDDQFSVERPDGSNFTLKIRSTKLEDSAMYFCASSGGQANTEAFFGQGTRLTVV.